A selection of T cell receptor beta chains follows, all from one sample in a study of T cell clones after liver transplantation. Assay used: immunoSEQ multiplex PCR; TCRdb lists only in-frame clones, some missing. The data show 70,000 to 85,000 clones, approximately 80% seen once. The material sequenced was CD4+ T cells from blood, taken before liver transplant. The receptor source for this set is a human donor who received a liver transplant. Both conserved end residues are part of each CDR3. Fields, in order: clone size, J gene, D gene, V gene, CDR3 protein, CDR3 DNA. The D gene is left open where the match is weak. Rows may omit the clone size; those that give it use once, few, many or a size class.

. TRBJ2-7 . TRBV5-1 CASSLAPASGEQYF TGCGCCAGCAGCTTGGCCCCGGCCAGTGGCGAGCAGTACTTC
. TRBJ1-1 TRBD1 TRBV28 CASSTTGQGNTEAFF TGTGCCAGCAGTACAACGGGACAGGGTAACACTGAAGCTTTCTTT
. TRBJ2-5 TRBD2 TRBV5-1 CASSLLTGTSGRETQYF TGCGCCAGCAGCTTGCTTACCGGGACTAGCGGGAGAGAGACCCAGTACTTC
. TRBJ1-2 TRBD1 TRBV19 CASSRIRQGDNYGYTF TGTGCCAGTAGTAGGATCAGACAGGGAGATAACTATGGCTACACCTTC
. TRBJ1-4 . TRBV25-1 CASSPQRGDYEKLFF TGTGCCAGCAGTCCCCAGCGGGGGGATTATGAAAAACTGTTTTTT
. TRBJ2-7 . TRBV11-2 CASSSQGRPGAEQYF TGTGCCAGCAGCTCCCAGGGCAGGCCTGGGGCTGAGCAGTACTTC
. TRBJ2-5 . TRBV7-9 CASSSRQYPRETQYF TGTGCCAGCAGCTCCCGACAGTACCCCCGGGAGACCCAGTACTTC
. TRBJ1-1 . TRBV6-5 CASSYSPRNTEAFF TGTGCCAGCAGTTACTCCCCCAGGAACACTGAAGCTTTCTTT
. TRBJ2-7 TRBD2 TRBV11-2 CASSGAGLAGYEQYF TGTGCCAGCAGCGGGGCGGGACTAGCGGGCTACGAGCAGTACTTC
. TRBJ2-1 . TRBV18 CASSRQNNEQFF TGTGCCAGCTCACGACAGAACAATGAGCAGTTCTTC
once TRBJ2-2 TRBD2 TRBV18 CASSSRLAGWTGELFF TGTGCCAGCTCATCAAGACTAGCGGGATGGACCGGGGAGCTGTTTTTT
. TRBJ2-3 TRBD2 TRBV11-3 CASSLNWTSGRARTQYF TGTGCCAGCAGCTTAAACTGGACTAGCGGGAGGGCCAGGACGCAGTATTTT
. TRBJ1-1 . TRBV7-8 CASSLGGVGGEAFF TGTGCCAGCAGCTTAGGAGGAGTGGGGGGTGAGGCTTTCTTT
once TRBJ2-5 . TRBV5-1 CASSLPYQETQYF TGCGCCAGCAGCTTACCGTACCAAGAGACCCAGTACTTC
. TRBJ1-5 . TRBV28 CASKWAHGGPQHF TGTGCCAGCAAGTGGGCCCACGGGGGGCCCCAGCATTTT
. TRBJ2-3 . TRBV28 CASSLAWADTQYF TGTGCCAGCAGTCTAGCATGGGCAGATACGCAGTATTTT
. TRBJ2-1 . TRBV28 CASSFFRVSYNEQFF TGTGCCAGCAGTTTCTTCCGAGTCTCCTACAATGAGCAGTTCTTC
once TRBJ2-5 . TRBV28 CASSFYRWDSTNF TGTGCCAGCAGTTTTTATCGCTGGGACTCGACAAACTTC
. TRBJ2-2 . TRBV4-3 CASSQDLGTNTGELFF TGCGCCAGCAGCCAAGATTTGGGGACGAACACCGGGGAGCTGTTTTTT
. TRBJ1-2 . TRBV6-5 CASSYVGGLGGYTF TGTGCCAGCAGTTACGTCGGGGGGCTCGGTGGCTACACCTTC
. TRBJ2-7 TRBD1 TRBV6-6 CASSNMGQGDPGEQYF TGTGCCAGCAGTAACATGGGACAGGGGGATCCGGGCGAGCAGTACTTC
. TRBJ1-1 . TRBV29-1 CSVTATVGPRNTEAFF TGCAGCGTTACCGCGACGGTGGGGCCGCGGAACACTGAAGCTTTCTTT
. TRBJ2-7 . TRBV9 CASSPHRSYEQYF TGTGCCAGCAGCCCCCACAGGAGCTACGAGCAGTACTTC
. TRBJ2-3 . TRBV27 CASSLKTASTDTQYF TGTGCCAGCAGTTTAAAAACAGCTAGCACAGATACGCAGTATTTT
. TRBJ1-5 . TRBV7-2 CASSFPGQKDQPQHF TGTGCCAGCAGCTTCCCGGGACAAAAGGACCAGCCCCAGCATTTT
. TRBJ2-7 TRBD1 TRBV18 CASSPLSQGAIYEQYF TGTGCCAGCTCACCACTCTCCCAGGGGGCGATCTACGAGCAGTACTTC
. TRBJ1-2 TRBD1 TRBV10-3 CAISESGTAPPANYGYTF TGTGCCATCAGTGAGTCCGGGACAGCCCCGCCTGCCAACTATGGCTACACCTTC
once TRBJ2-2 . TRBV27 CASSLVGPDTGELFF TGTGCCAGCAGTTTGGTGGGACCTGACACCGGGGAGCTGTTTTTT
. TRBJ2-4 . TRBV11-1 CASSFMEAKNIQYF TGTGCCAGCAGCTTTATGGAAGCCAAAAACATTCAGTACTTC
. TRBJ2-5 TRBD2 TRBV19 CASSGTSGRETQYF TGTGCCAGTAGCGGGACTAGCGGGAGAGAGACCCAGTACTTC
. TRBJ2-7 TRBD2 TRBV6-5 CASSPHPKGRDEQYF TGTGCCAGCAGTCCCCATCCGAAGGGGAGGGACGAGCAGTACTTC
. TRBJ1-2 . TRBV4-3 CASSQDGRGAYGYTF TGCGCCAGCAGCCAAGATGGCAGGGGCGCCTATGGCTACACCTTC
. TRBJ1-2 TRBD1 TRBV5-4 CASRSGDRGRDSYGYTF TGTGCCAGCAGATCAGGGGACAGGGGGAGGGATAGCTATGGCTACACCTTC
. TRBJ1-2 . TRBV5-1 CASSLSGAAYGYTF TGCGCCAGCAGCTTGTCCGGGGCGGCCTATGGCTACACCTTC
few TRBJ2-6 TRBD2 TRBV5-6 CASSFLAGSSSGANVLTF TGTGCCAGCAGCTTCCTAGCGGGGTCGAGCTCTGGGGCCAACGTCCTGACTTTC
. TRBJ2-3 TRBD2 TRBV7-2 CASSSGLAGRTDTQYF TGTGCCAGCAGCTCGGGACTAGCGGGGCGCACAGATACGCAGTATTTT
. TRBJ2-5 . TRBV14 CASSQDLMKTQYF TGTGCCAGCAGCCAAGATCTTATGAAGACCCAGTACTTC
few TRBJ2-7 TRBD2 TRBV5-5 CASRGGTSDRHHEQYF TGTGCCAGCAGAGGGGGGACTAGCGATCGCCACCACGAGCAGTACTTC
. TRBJ2-2 . TRBV7-2 CASSLVSANTGELFF TGTGCCAGCAGCTTAGTAAGCGCGAACACCGGGGAGCTGTTTTTT
. TRBJ2-7 TRBD1 TRBV7-2 CASSSDRVMNEQYF TGTGCCAGCAGCTCAGACAGGGTAATGAACGAGCAGTACTTC
. TRBJ1-2 . TRBV18 CASSPETVNYGYTF TGTGCCAGCTCACCGGAGACAGTTAACTATGGCTACACCTTC
. TRBJ2-1 TRBD2 TRBV15 CATSRGTPGLAGARPYNEQFF TGTGCCACCAGCAGGGGCACACCGGGACTAGCGGGAGCCCGCCCCTACAATGAGCAGTTCTTC
. TRBJ1-5 . TRBV28 CASSLAGTLLLNQPQHF TGTGCCAGCAGCCTCGCAGGGACACTACTTCTCAATCAGCCCCAGCATTTT
. TRBJ1-2 . TRBV14 CASSHLSGPRGGYTF TGTGCCAGCAGCCACCTTTCAGGCCCGAGGGGCGGCTACACCTTC
. TRBJ2-3 TRBD1 TRBV5-4 CASSSRTGGGDTQYF TGTGCCAGCAGCTCTCGGACAGGGGGAGGGGATACGCAGTATTTT
. TRBJ2-2 TRBD1 TRBV7-8 CASSPLTGMTGELFF TGTGCCAGCAGCCCCTTGACAGGGATGACCGGGGAGCTGTTTTTT
. TRBJ1-1 TRBD1 TRBV9 CASSPRTGIDEAFF TGTGCCAGCAGCCCCCGGACAGGGATCGATGAAGCTTTCTTT
. TRBJ2-7 . TRBV19 CATQASSGSYEQYF TGTGCCACTCAAGCTTCATCGGGCTCCTACGAGCAGTACTTC
few TRBJ2-5 . TRBV28 CASKKLETQYF TGTGCCAGTAAAAAGTTGGAGACCCAGTACTTC
. TRBJ1-1 . TRBV28 CASRAGPLNTEAFF TGTGCCAGCAGAGCAGGTCCCCTGAACACTGAAGCTTTCTTT
. TRBJ2-2 TRBD2 TRBV6-1 CASSEWAGGPTGELFF TGTGCCAGCAGTGAATGGGCGGGAGGGCCGACCGGGGAGCTGTTTTTT
. TRBJ2-5 . TRBV28 CASRGPGLSPIQETQYF TGTGCCAGCAGGGGTCCGGGACTCAGTCCTATCCAAGAGACCCAGTACTTC
. TRBJ1-1 . TRBV18 CASSSQEATEAFF TGTGCCAGCTCATCACAGGAGGCCACTGAAGCTTTCTTT
. TRBJ1-1 TRBD1 TRBV23-1 CASSGPQGKKAFF TGCGCCAGCAGCGGCCCACAGGGGAAGAAAGCTTTCTTT